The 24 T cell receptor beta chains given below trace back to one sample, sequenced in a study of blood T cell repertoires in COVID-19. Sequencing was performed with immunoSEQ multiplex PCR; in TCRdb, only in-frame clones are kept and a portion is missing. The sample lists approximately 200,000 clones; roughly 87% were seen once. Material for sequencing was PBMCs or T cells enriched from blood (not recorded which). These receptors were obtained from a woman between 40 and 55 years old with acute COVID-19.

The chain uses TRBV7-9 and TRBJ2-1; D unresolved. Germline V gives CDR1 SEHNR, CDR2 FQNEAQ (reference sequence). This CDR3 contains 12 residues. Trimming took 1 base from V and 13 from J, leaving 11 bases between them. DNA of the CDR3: TGTGCCAGCAGCTTAGGAGGTGGCAAACAGTTCTTC. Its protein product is CASSLGGGKQFF.

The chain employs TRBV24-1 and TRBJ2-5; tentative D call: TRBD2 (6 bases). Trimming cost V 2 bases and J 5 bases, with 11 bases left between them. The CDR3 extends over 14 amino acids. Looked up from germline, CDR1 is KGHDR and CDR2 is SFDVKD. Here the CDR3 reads CATSDSEGTETQYF. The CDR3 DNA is TGTGCCACCAGTGATTCGGAGGGTACGGAGACCCAGTACTTC.

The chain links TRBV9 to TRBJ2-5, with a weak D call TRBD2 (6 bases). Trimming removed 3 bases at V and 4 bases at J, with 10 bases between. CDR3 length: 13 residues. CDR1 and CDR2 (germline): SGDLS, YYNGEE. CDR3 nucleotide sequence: TGTGCCAGCAGCGGAGGGACTCGAGAGACCCAGTACTTC. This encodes CASSGGTRETQYF.

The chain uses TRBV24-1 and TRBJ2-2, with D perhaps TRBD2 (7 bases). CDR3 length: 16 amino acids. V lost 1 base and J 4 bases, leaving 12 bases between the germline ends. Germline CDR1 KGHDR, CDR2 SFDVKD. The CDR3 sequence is CATSDFGGARTGELFF. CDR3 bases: TGTGCCACCAGTGATTTTGGGGGGGCGCGCACCGGGGAGCTGTTTTTT.

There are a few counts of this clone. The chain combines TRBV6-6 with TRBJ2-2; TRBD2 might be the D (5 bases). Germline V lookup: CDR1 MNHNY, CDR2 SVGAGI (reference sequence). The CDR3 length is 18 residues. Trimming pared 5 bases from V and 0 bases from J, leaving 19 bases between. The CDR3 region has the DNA TGTGCCAGCAGTCCTCTTGACTACTCCTCCGCGAACACCGGGGAGCTGTTTTTT. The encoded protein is CASSPLDYSSANTGELFF.

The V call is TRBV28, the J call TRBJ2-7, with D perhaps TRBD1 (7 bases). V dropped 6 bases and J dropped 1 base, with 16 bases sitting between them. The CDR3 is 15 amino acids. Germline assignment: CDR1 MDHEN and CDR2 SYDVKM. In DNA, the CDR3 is TGTGCCAGCAGCCCGGCAGGGGGGCGATCCTACGAGCAGTACTTC. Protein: CASSPAGGRSYEQYF.

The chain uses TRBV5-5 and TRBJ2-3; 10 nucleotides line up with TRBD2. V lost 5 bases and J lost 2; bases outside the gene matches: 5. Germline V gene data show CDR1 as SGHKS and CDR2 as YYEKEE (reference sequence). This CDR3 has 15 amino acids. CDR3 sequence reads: CASSQSGGVTDTQYF. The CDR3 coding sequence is TGTGCCAGCAGTCAGAGCGGGGGGGTCACAGATACGCAGTATTTT.

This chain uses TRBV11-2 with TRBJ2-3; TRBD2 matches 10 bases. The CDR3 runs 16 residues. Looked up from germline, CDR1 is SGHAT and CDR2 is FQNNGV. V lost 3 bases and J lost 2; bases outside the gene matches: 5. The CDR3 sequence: CASSFILAGNTDTQYF. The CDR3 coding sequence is TGTGCCAGCAGCTTTATACTAGCGGGAAACACAGATACGCAGTATTTT.

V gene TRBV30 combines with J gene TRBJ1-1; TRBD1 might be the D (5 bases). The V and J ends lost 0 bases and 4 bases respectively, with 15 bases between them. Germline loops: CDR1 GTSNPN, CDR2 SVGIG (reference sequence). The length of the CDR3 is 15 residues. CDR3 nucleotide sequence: TGTGCCTGGAGTGTGTTTGGGGAGGGGAGCACTGAAGCTTTCTTT. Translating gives CAWSVFGEGSTEAFF.

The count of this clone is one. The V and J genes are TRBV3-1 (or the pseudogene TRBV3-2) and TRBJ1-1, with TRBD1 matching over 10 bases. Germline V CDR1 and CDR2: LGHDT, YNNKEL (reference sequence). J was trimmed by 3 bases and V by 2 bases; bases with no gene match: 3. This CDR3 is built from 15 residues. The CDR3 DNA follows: TGTGCCAGCAGCCAAAAGACAGGGGGCTACACTGAAGCTTTCTTT. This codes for CASSQKTGGYTEAFF.

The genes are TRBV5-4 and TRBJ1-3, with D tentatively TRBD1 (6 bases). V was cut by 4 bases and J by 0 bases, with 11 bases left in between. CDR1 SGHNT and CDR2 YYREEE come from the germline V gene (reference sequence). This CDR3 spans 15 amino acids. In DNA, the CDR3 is TGTGCCAGCAGCCAAGGACAGCCCTCTGGAAACACCATATATTTT. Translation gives CASSQGQPSGNTIYF.

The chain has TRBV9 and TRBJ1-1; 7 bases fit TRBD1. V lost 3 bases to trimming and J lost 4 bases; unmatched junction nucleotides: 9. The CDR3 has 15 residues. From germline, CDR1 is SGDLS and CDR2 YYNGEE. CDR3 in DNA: TGTGCCAGCAGCGGGGGAGACAGGGTTGGCACTGAAGCTTTCTTT. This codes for CASSGGDRVGTEAFF. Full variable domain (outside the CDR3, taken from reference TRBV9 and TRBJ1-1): DSGVTQTPKHLITATGQRVTLRCSPRSGDLSVYWYQQSLDQGLQFLIQYYNGEERAKGNILERFSAQQFPDLHSELNLSSLELGDSALYFCASSGGDRVGTEAFFGQGTRLTVV.

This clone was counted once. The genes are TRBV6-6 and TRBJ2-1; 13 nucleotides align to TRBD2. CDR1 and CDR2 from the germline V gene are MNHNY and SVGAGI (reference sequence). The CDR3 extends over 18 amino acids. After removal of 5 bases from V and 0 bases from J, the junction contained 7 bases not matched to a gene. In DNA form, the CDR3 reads TGTGCCAGCAGTCCGACTAGCGGGGGGCAAAGCTCCTACAATGAGCAGTTCTTC. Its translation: CASSPTSGGQSSYNEQFF.

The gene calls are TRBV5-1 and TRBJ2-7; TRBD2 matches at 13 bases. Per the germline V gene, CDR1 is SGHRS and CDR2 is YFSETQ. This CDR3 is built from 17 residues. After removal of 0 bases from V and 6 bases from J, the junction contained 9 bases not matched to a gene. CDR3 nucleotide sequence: TGCGCCAGCAGCTTGGCACTAGCGGGAGGGCCTCTTGGCGAGCAGTACTTC. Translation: CASSLALAGGPLGEQYF.

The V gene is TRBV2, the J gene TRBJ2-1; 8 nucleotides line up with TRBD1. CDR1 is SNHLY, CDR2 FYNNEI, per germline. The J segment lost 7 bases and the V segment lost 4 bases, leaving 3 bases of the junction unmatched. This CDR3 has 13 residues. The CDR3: CASSVDRANEQFF. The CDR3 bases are TGTGCCAGCAGTGTGGACAGGGCGAATGAGCAGTTCTTC. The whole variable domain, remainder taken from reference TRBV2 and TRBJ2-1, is EPEVTQTPSHQVTQMGQEVILRCVPISNHLYFYWYRQILGQKVEFLVSFYNNEISEKSEIFDDQFSVERPDGSNFTLKIRSTKLEDSAMYFCASSVDRANEQFFGPGTRLTVL.

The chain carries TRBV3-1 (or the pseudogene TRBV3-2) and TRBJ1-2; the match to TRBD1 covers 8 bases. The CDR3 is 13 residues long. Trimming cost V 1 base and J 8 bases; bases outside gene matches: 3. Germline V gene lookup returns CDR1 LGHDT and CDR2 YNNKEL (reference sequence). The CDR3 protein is CASSQGQGKGYTF. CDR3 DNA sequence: TGTGCCAGCAGCCAAGGACAGGGGAAGGGCTACACCTTC.

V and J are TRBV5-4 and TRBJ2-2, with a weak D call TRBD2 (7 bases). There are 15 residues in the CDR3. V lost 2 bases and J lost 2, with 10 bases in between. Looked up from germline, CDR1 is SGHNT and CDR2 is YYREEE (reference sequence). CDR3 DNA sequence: TGTGCCAGCAGCTTTCGGGGGGCTAACACCGGGGAGCTGTTTTTT. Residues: CASSFRGANTGELFF.

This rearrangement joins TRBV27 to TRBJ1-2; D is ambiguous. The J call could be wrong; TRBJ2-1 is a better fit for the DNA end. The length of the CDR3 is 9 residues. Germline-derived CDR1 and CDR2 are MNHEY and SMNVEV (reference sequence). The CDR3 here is CASSLGQFF. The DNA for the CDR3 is TGTGCCAGCAGTTTGGGCCAGTTCTTC.

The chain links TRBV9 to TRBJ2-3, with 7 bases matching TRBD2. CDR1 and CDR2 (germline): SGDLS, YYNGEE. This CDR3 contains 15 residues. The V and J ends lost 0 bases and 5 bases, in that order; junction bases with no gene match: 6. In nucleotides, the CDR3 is TGTGCCAGCAGCGTAGAAGGGCTAGCGGTAGATACGCAGTATTTT. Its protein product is CASSVEGLAVDTQYF.

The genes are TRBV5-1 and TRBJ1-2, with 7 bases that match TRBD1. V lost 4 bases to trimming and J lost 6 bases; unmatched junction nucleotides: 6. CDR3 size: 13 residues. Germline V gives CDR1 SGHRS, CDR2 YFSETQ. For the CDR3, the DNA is TGCGCCAGCAGCCCGACAGGGTTTCATGGCTACACCTTC. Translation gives CASSPTGFHGYTF.

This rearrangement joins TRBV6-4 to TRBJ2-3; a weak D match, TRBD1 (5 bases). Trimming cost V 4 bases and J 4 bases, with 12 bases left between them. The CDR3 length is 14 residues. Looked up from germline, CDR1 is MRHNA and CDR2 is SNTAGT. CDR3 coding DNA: TGTGCCAGCAGTGCGGACCTAGGGGCAGATACGCAGTATTTT. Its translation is CASSADLGADTQYF.

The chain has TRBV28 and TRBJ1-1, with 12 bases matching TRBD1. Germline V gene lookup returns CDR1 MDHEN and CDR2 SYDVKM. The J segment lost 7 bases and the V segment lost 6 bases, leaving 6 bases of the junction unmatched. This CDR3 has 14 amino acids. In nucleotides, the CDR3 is TGTGCCAGCAGCCCGGGGACAGGGGGCATTGAAGCTTTCTTT. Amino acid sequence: CASSPGTGGIEAFF.

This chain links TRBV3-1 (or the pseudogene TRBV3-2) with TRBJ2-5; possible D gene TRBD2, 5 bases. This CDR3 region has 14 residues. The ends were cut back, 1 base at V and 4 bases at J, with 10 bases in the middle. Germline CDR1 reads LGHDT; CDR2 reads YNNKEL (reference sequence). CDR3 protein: CASSQAASRETQYF. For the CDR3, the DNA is TGTGCCAGCAGCCAAGCCGCTAGCAGAGAGACCCAGTACTTC.

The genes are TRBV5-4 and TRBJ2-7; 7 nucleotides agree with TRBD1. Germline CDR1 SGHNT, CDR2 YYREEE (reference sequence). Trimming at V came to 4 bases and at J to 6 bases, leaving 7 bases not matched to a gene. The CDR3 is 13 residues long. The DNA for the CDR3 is TGTGCCAGCAGCCAAAGAGGGGGCCTCGAGCAGTACTTC. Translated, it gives CASSQRGGLEQYF.